Shown below are 26 T cell receptor beta chains from a single sample sequenced in a study of molecular identifiers for immune sequencing clone quantification. Each CDR3 protein gets one entry after TCRdb re-called the PCR reads with MiXCR. The sample has some 580,000 distinct CDR3 sequences; approximately 24% are singletons. The sequenced material came from naive CD8+ T cells from blood, with Jurkat cell RNA spiked in. Subset here: FACS-sorted CD8+CD4-CCR7+CD45RA+ naive T cells. Receptors originate from a human donor in good health. Some libraries in this study had Jurkat cell RNA spiked in.

In the case of this clonotype: One base away lies a much larger clone, so this may be a sequencing read error. The chain links TRBV4-1 to TRBJ1-6; D is undetermined. There are 14 residues in the CDR3. In germline, CDR1 is MGHRA, CDR2 YSYEKL. The CDR3 DNA follows: TGCGCCCGCAGCCAAGGGCCCGATAATTCACCCCTCCACTTT. Its translation: CARSQGPDNSPLHF.

Only a few counts were recorded for this clonotype. This rearrangement joins TRBV10-2 to TRBJ1-2; D unresolved. The germline V gene encodes CDR1 WSHSY and CDR2 SAAADI. V lost 4 bases to trimming and J lost 1 base, with 7 bases between them. CDR3 size: 13 residues. CDR3 residues: CASSGISNYGYTF. CDR3 coding DNA: TGCGCCAGCAGTGGTATAAGTAACTATGGCTACACCTTC.

As regards this clonotype: This may be a read error: a much more frequent sequence differs by one nucleotide. This chain connects TRBV7-9 to TRBJ2-5; D unclear. Per the germline V gene, CDR1 is SEHNR and CDR2 is FQNEAQ (reference sequence). The V gene lost 1 base and the J gene lost 4 bases, with 10 bases spanning the gap. There are 14 residues in the CDR3. The CDR3 loop is CASSLVSPRETQYF. CDR3 coding DNA: TGTGCCAGCAGCTTAGTCAGTCCCCGAGAGACCCAGTACTTC.

As for this clonotype: A much bigger clone sits one base away, suggesting this may be a read error. CDR3 sequence reads: CAISEGTDTRYF. The CDR3 DNA reads TGTGCCATCAGTGAGGGCACAGATACGCGGTATTTT. V usage is TRBV10-3 and J usage is TRBJ2-3; no clear D gene. Germline loops: CDR1 ENHRY, CDR2 SYGVKD. This CDR3 comprises 12 residues.

This clonotype has ten or more counts. This sequence joins TRBV5-4 and TRBJ2-1, with D perhaps being TRBD1 or TRBD2 (5 bases each). V lost 0 bases to trimming and J lost 9 bases, with 10 bases between them. CDR3 length: 13 amino acids. Germline V CDR1 and CDR2: SGHNT, YYREEE (reference sequence). CDR3: CASSLVGDGEQFF. In nucleotides, the CDR3 is TGTGCCAGCAGCTTGGTAGGGGACGGTGAGCAGTTCTTC.

There are many counts of this clonotype. The chain links TRBV27 to TRBJ1-5; D not certain. The CDR3 is 13 residues long. The V end was cut by 5 bases, the J end by 3 bases, with 8 bases between. Germline V lookup: CDR1 MNHEY, CDR2 SMNVEV (reference sequence). CDR3 sequence (DNA): TGTGCCAGCAGTGGGTCAATCAATCAGCCCCAGCATTTT. Translation gives CASSGSINQPQHF.

This chain links TRBV9 with TRBJ1-1; no clear D. The CDR3 runs to 14 residues. The V and J ends lost 0 bases and 4 bases respectively, with 10 bases between them. The V gene's germline CDR1 is SGDLS and CDR2 YYNGEE. CDR3: CASSVARAGTEAFF. CDR3 bases: TGTGCCAGCAGCGTAGCTAGGGCGGGCACTGAAGCTTTCTTT. The complete variable domain, with remaining parts taken from reference TRBV9 and TRBJ1-1, reads DSGVTQTPKHLITATGQRVTLRCSPRSGDLSVYWYQQSLDQGLQFLIQYYNGEERAKGNILERFSAQQFPDLHSELNLSSLELGDSALYFCASSVARAGTEAFFGQGTRLTVV.

This clonotype appeared a few times. The chain recombines TRBV2 with TRBJ2-7, with a tentative D call TRBD2 (6 bases). V was pared by 3 bases and J by 4 bases, with 10 bases between. The CDR3 runs 13 residues. CDR1 is SNHLY, CDR2 FYNNEI, per germline. This CDR3 is CASSDGGKYEQYF. The DNA for the CDR3 is TGTGCCAGCAGTGACGGGGGAAAGTACGAGCAGTACTTC.

The sample holds many counts of this clonotype. This chain connects TRBV3-1 to TRBJ2-7, with 13 bases lining up with TRBD2. CDR1 and CDR2 (germline): LGHDT, YNNKEL (reference sequence). Trimming cost V 4 bases and J 9 bases; bases outside gene matches: 15. The CDR3 extends over 17 amino acids. The CDR3 region is CASSPPAGLAGALLQYF. CDR3 sequence (DNA): TGTGCCAGCAGCCCGCCCGCCGGACTAGCGGGGGCGCTCCTGCAGTACTTC.

In its sample, this clonotype was seen a few times. The V and J genes are TRBV6-6 and TRBJ2-5; D is possibly TRBD2 (5 bases). Per the germline V gene, CDR1 is MNHNY and CDR2 is SVGAGI (reference sequence). V was clipped by 7 bases and J by 1 base, with 13 bases between them. The CDR3 is made up of 14 amino acids. The CDR3 nucleotides read TGTGCCAGCATCCACTCGGGGAGCCAAGAGACCCAGTACTTC. Its translation: CASIHSGSQETQYF.

This clonotype turned up a few times. The chain combines TRBV27 with TRBJ2-1; 8 nucleotides align to TRBD2. The CDR3 is 16 residues long. J lost 6 bases, V lost 0 bases, and 7 bases had no gene match. From germline, CDR1 is MNHEY and CDR2 SMNVEV (reference sequence). CDR3 in amino acids: CASSLSRTGRGNEQFF. The CDR3, as DNA: TGTGCCAGCAGTTTATCGAGGACCGGGAGGGGCAATGAGCAGTTCTTC.

The chain uses TRBV7-6 and TRBJ2-5, with a weak D call TRBD1 (5 bases). V was trimmed by 3 bases and J by 0 bases, leaving 11 bases between them. Germline-derived CDR1 and CDR2 are SGHVS and FNYEAQ. The CDR3 runs to 15 residues. The CDR3 DNA sequence: TGTGCCAGCAGCTTTCTCCGACAGTACCAAGAGACCCAGTACTTC. Translation gives CASSFLRQYQETQYF.

This clonotype appeared a few times. CDR3 sequence reads: CASSKEEGQYHNEQFF. CDR3 in DNA: TGTGCCAGCAGCAAGGAGGAGGGACAGTACCACAATGAGCAGTTCTTC. This chain links TRBV2 with TRBJ2-1; possibly TRBD1 for D (7 bases). Germline CDR1 and CDR2: SNHLY and FYNNEI. Deletions cut 6 bases from V and 5 bases from J, with 20 bases between. This CDR3 is built from 16 residues.

This chain connects TRBV6-2 or TRBV6-3 to TRBJ2-7; 8 bases are shared with TRBD1. The V gene end was trimmed by 0 bases and the J gene end by 3 bases; junction bases not matched to a gene: 4. The CDR3 runs to 15 residues. Germline CDR1 MNHEY, CDR2 SVGEGT. The CDR3 loop reads CASSYSGQVDYEQYF. CDR3 DNA sequence: TGTGCCAGCAGTTACTCGGGACAGGTGGACTACGAGCAGTACTTC.

In this sample, this clonotype turned up a few times. A read error is possible here, since a much larger clone lies one base away. The chain is built from TRBV27 and TRBJ1-1; D remains ambiguous. In germline, CDR1 is MNHEY, CDR2 SMNVEV (reference sequence). Trimming removed 2 bases at V and 4 bases at J, with 8 bases between. CDR3 length equals 13 residues. CDR3 nucleotides: TGTGCCAGCAGTTTAGCGGATACCACTGAAGCTTTCTTT. It translates to CASSLADTTEAFF.

This clonotype came up many times. This rearrangement joins TRBV5-1 to TRBJ2-1, with no clear D. V shed 4 bases and J shed 0 bases, with 11 bases lying between them. Germline V CDR1 and CDR2: SGHRS, YFSETQ. The CDR3 sequence is 15 residues long. CDR3 nucleotides: TGCGCCAGCAGCATCAGGTCCAGCTCCTACAATGAGCAGTTCTTC. Amino acids: CASSIRSSSYNEQFF.

Comments on this clonotype: A read error may explain this, as a much larger clone is one base away. Here the CDR3 DNA reads TGTGCCAGCAGTTTAAAAGGGCAGGGCCAAGAGCCCCAGTACTTC. Protein product: CASSLKGQGQEPQYF. This chain uses TRBV28 with TRBJ2-5; D perhaps matches TRBD1 (5 bases). The germline gives CDR1 MDHEN, CDR2 SYDVKM. This CDR3 region has 15 residues.

The rearrangement joins TRBV7-9 to TRBJ1-2; a possible D gene is TRBD1 (5 bases). V lost 5 bases to trimming and J lost 2 bases, with 18 bases between them. Germline CDR1 SEHNR, CDR2 FQNEAQ (reference sequence). This CDR3 contains 16 residues. The CDR3 region is CASSRTETERNYGYTF. CDR3 DNA: TGTGCCAGCAGCAGGACCGAGACAGAAAGGAACTATGGCTACACCTTC.

A word on this clonotype: The junction shows a germline mismatch at one end, possibly a read error. This sequence joins TRBV5-3 and TRBJ2-7, with 7 nucleotides matching TRBD2. TRBV5-3 is an open reading frame, and its role is uncertain. The CDR3 is made up of 13 amino acids. As DNA, the CDR3 is TGTGCCAGCAGCTTGTCCAGGGACTACGGGCAGTACTTC. Its translation is CASSLSRDYGQYF.

This clonotype has only a few counts. The V gene is TRBV6-2 or TRBV6-3, the J gene TRBJ2-7; 8 nucleotides match TRBD2. CDR1 and CDR2 from the germline V gene are MNHEY and SVGEGT. This CDR3 has 14 residues. With V trimmed by 6 bases and J by 6 bases, 10 bases remained unmatched. The chain's CDR3 is CASSPTSDWGEQYF. CDR3 DNA sequence: TGTGCCAGCAGCCCGACTAGCGACTGGGGCGAGCAGTACTTC.

A few counts support this clonotype. This chain joins TRBV27 and TRBJ2-7; D call uncertain. V dropped 5 bases and J dropped 4 bases, with 12 bases sitting between them. Germline values: CDR1 MNHEY, CDR2 SMNVEV (reference sequence). There are 13 residues in the CDR3. The CDR3 DNA is TGTGCCAGCAGTCTCACGCTCCCGTACGAGCAGTACTTC. Protein sequence: CASSLTLPYEQYF.

A few counts support this clonotype. DNA of the CDR3: TGTGCCAGCTTTCCTGGCCAAATCGAATATCACACCGGGGAGCTGTTTTTT. Its protein is CASFPGQIEYHTGELFF. The V gene is TRBV6-2 or TRBV6-3, the J gene TRBJ2-2; D call uncertain. The CDR3 is made up of 17 amino acids. Germline-derived CDR1 and CDR2 are MNHEY and SVGEGT. The ends were cut back, 8 bases at V and 3 bases at J, with 22 bases in the middle.

About this clonotype: With a far larger clone one base away, a read error is the likely cause. For the CDR3, the DNA is TGCAGTGCTAGAGCTCCTACCGATACGCAGTATTTT. It yields the protein CSARAPTDTQYF. The genes are TRBV20-1 and TRBJ2-3; D is unclear. The CDR3 is made up of 12 amino acids. The germline V gene encodes CDR1 DFQATT and CDR2 SNEGSKA (reference sequence). The V gene lost 1 base and the J gene lost 6 bases, with 8 bases spanning the gap.

This clonotype was counted many times. The rearrangement joins TRBV18 to TRBJ2-3; D unresolved. V lost 3 bases to trimming and J lost 4 bases, with 8 bases between them. Germline CDR1 and CDR2: KGHSH and LQKENI. This CDR3 has 13 amino acids. CDR3 residues: CASSPGLPDTQYF. The CDR3 nucleotides read TGTGCCAGCTCACCCGGGCTGCCAGATACGCAGTATTTT. Full variable domain (rest looked up from reference TRBV18 and TRBJ2-3): NAGVMQNPRHLVRRRGQEARLRCSPMKGHSHVYWYRQLPEEGLKFMVYLQKENIIDESGMPKERFSAEFPKEGPSILRIQQVVRGDSAAYFCASSPGLPDTQYFGPGTRLTVL.

The table lists this clonotype with many counts. V usage is TRBV27 and J usage is TRBJ2-7, with TRBD1 identical over 9 bases. Germline CDR1 MNHEY, CDR2 SMNVEV (reference sequence). The CDR3 runs 14 residues. V gave up 9 bases and J gave up 5 bases; unmatched junction bases: 11. The chain's CDR3 is CASEPGQGHDEQYF. The CDR3 DNA reads as TGTGCCAGTGAGCCGGGACAGGGTCACGACGAGCAGTACTTC.

The table lists this clonotype with many counts. V gene TRBV7-9 combines with J gene TRBJ2-3, with 9 bases matching TRBD2. The CDR3 contains 15 residues. In germline, CDR1 is SEHNR, CDR2 FQNEAQ (reference sequence). V lost 2 bases to trimming and J lost 1 base; unmatched junction nucleotides: 1. The CDR3 bases are TGTGCCAGCAGCTTAAAGCGGGAGGGCACAGATACGCAGTATTTT. Protein sequence: CASSLKREGTDTQYF.